Below, one T cell receptor (beta chain) is given with its context. Its target is not known. This CDR3 comprises 13 residues. Germline V gene lookup returns CDR1 LGHNA and CDR2 YNFKEQ. Trimming removed 0 bases from V and 5 bases from J, with 7 bases in between. The sample originates from a study of T cell responses to AZD1222 COVID-19 vaccine. The method was immunoSEQ multiplex PCR; TCRdb's version includes in-frame clones alone and lacks a portion of them. This table has 160,000 or so clones, 70% to 90% appearing once. General study results and limits: Close to half of spike-specific TCRs reportedly recognize unmutated variant regions. The CD4 TCRs associated with vaccination extended across spike and predominated at 160-218 and 743-854. Sampling that yielded the repertoires occurred only after the peak T cell response. Mostly white British, mostly female donors; authors suggested clonal diversity may be underestimated.

The genes are TRBV4-2 and TRBJ2-5, with D tentatively TRBD2 (6 bases). This TCR was recovered from an adult in good health. This specimen was peripheral blood, taken on day 0 of AZD1222 vaccination. CDR3 residues: CASSQDLAETQYF. Written as DNA, the CDR3 is TGTGCCAGCAGCCAAGACCTAGCGGAGACCCAGTACTTC.